The 10 T cell receptor beta chains below come from one sample, sequenced in a study of T cell responses to AZD1222 COVID-19 vaccine. The assay was immunoSEQ multiplex PCR, and TCRdb's table has in-frame clones only and misses some. Here the sample spans tens of thousands of clones, 85% to 95% being singletons. Sequencing used peripheral blood, obtained 28 days after the second dose of the MenACWY control vaccine. The receptors stem from an adult who received the MenACWY meningococcal vaccine as a control.

The gene calls are TRBV5-1 and TRBJ1-4; TRBD1 might be the D (6 bases). The V and J ends lost 4 bases and 4 bases respectively, with 14 bases between them. Looked up from germline, CDR1 is SGHRS and CDR2 is YFSETQ. CDR3 length: 15 amino acids. CDR3 DNA: TGCGCCAGCAGCCCCATGACACAGGGTAATGAAAAACTGTTTTTT. It encodes CASSPMTQGNEKLFF.

The chain recombines TRBV6-6 with TRBJ1-2; D uncertain. The CDR3 is 12 residues long. The V and J ends lost 5 bases and 2 bases respectively, with 6 bases between them. Germline V gene sequence: CDR1 MNHNY, CDR2 SVGAGI (reference sequence). The CDR3 DNA is TGTGCCAGCAGTACGGGAAACTATGGCTACACCTTC. Its protein product is CASSTGNYGYTF.

V usage is TRBV27 and J usage is TRBJ2-3, with D possibly matching TRBD1 (5 bases). The CDR3 is made up of 14 amino acids. V gave up 6 bases and J gave up 0 bases, with 10 bases separating them. The germline V gene has CDR1 MNHEY and CDR2 SMNVEV (reference sequence). The CDR3 spells CASSSTASTDTQYF. The CDR3 DNA follows: TGTGCCAGCAGCTCGACAGCAAGCACAGATACGCAGTATTTT.

This chain links TRBV14 with TRBJ1-3; D remains ambiguous. The CDR3 runs 16 residues. V lost 1 base and J 0 bases, leaving 10 bases between the germline ends. CDR1 SGHDN and CDR2 FVKESK come from the germline V gene. CDR3 DNA sequence: TGTGCCAGCAGCCAAGTGGCGGTACCCTCTGGAAACACCATATATTTT. This codes for CASSQVAVPSGNTIYF.

The V and J genes are TRBV5-4 and TRBJ1-5, with TRBD1 identical over 7 bases. Germline V gene lookup returns CDR1 SGHNT and CDR2 YYREEE (reference sequence). The junction had 16 bases not matched to a gene; V was cut back by 4 bases and J by 9 bases. The CDR3 sequence is 16 residues long. CDR3 in DNA: TGTGCCAGCAGCCTCGGTAAGGGACAGCCCAATGGGCCCCAGCATTTT. It yields the protein CASSLGKGQPNGPQHF. The full variable domain, completed using reference TRBV5-4 and TRBJ1-5, is ETGVTQSPTHLIKTRGQQVTLRCSSQSGHNTVSWYQQALGQGPQFIFQYYREEENGRGNFPPRFSGLQFPNYSSELNVNALELDDSALYLCASSLGKGQPNGPQHFGDGTRLSIL.

Turning to this clone: One end of the junction is discordant with germline, which a read error may explain. The chain has TRBV28 and TRBJ1-4; 12 bases are shared with TRBD1. Germline V gives CDR1 MDHEN, CDR2 SYDVKM. The CDR3 runs to 18 residues. CDR3 in amino acids: CASSLSGDRGLRNEKLFF. DNA of the CDR3: TGTGCCAGCAGCTTATCGGGGGACAGGGGGCTGAGAAATGAAAAACTGTTTTTT.

The chain links TRBV5-1 to TRBJ2-3, with TRBD1 matching 8 bases. CDR1 and CDR2 (germline): SGHRS, YFSETQ. The CDR3 length is 15 residues. With V trimmed by 2 bases and J by 2 bases, 4 bases remained unmatched. Here the CDR3 DNA reads TGCGCCAGCAGCTTACAGGGGGACATCACAGATACGCAGTATTTT. Protein: CASSLQGDITDTQYF. The whole variable domain, filled in from reference TRBV5-1 and TRBJ2-3, reads KAGVTQTPRYLIKTRGQQVTLSCSPISGHRSVSWYQQTPGQGLQFLFEYFSETQRNKGNFPGRFSGRQFSNSRSEMNVSTLELGDSALYLCASSLQGDITDTQYFGPGTRLTVL.

The gene calls are TRBV4-3 and TRBJ1-2; D perhaps matches TRBD1 (5 bases). CDR3 length: 16 residues. The ends were cut back, 0 bases at V and 2 bases at J, with 13 bases in the middle. CDR1 and CDR2 (germline): LGHNA, YSLEER. The CDR3, as DNA: TGCGCCAGCAGCCAAGATCGAAGGGGATTCAACTATGGCTACACCTTC. Translation gives CASSQDRRGFNYGYTF.

The chain couples TRBV6-5 to TRBJ2-1; TRBD2 aligns across 14 bases. Looked up from germline, CDR1 is MNHEY and CDR2 is SVGAGI. CDR3 length equals 15 residues. J lost 9 bases, V lost 6 bases, and 7 bases had no gene match. CDR3 nucleotide sequence: TGTGCCAGCAGCCGGGGACTAGCGGGAGAGGCTGAGCAGTTCTTC. This codes for CASSRGLAGEAEQFF.

This chain connects TRBV9 to TRBJ2-5; 10 nucleotides line up with TRBD2. This CDR3 contains 16 residues. CDR1 and CDR2 from the germline V gene are SGDLS and YYNGEE. Germline trimming cut 3 bases from V and 1 base from J; bases unmatched to any gene: 6. The CDR3 DNA reads TGTGCCAGCAGCGCTCCACTAGCGGGGAGCCAAGAGACCCAGTACTTC. Translated, it gives CASSAPLAGSQETQYF. The variable domain in full, with the rest retrieved from reference TRBV9 and TRBJ2-5, is DSGVTQTPKHLITATGQRVTLRCSPRSGDLSVYWYQQSLDQGLQFLIQYYNGEERAKGNILERFSAQQFPDLHSELNLSSLELGDSALYFCASSAPLAGSQETQYFGPGTRLLVL.